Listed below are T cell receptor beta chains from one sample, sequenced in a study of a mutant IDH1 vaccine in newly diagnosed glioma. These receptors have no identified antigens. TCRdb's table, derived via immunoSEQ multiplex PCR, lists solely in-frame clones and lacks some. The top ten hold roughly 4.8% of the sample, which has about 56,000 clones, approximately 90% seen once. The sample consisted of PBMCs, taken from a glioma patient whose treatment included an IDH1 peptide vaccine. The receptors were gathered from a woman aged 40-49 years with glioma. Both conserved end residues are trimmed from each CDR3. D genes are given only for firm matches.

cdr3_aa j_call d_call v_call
ASRPGRAYNSPLH TRBJ1-6 . TRBV6-5
ASSYSSSGGRDTQY TRBJ2-3 TRBD2 TRBV6-5
PSFTQVFYEQY TRBJ2-7 . TRBV19
ASSARQGAGEQF TRBJ2-1 TRBD1 TRBV25-1
ASSFGLSNQPQH TRBJ1-5 . TRBV7-9
ASSQNTGVYEQY TRBJ2-7 TRBD1 TRBV4-1
ASSYSTGELF TRBJ2-2 . TRBV6-5
ASSLAFSWERNTEAF TRBJ1-1 . TRBV5-6
ASSSTGQGYNEQF TRBJ2-1 TRBD1 TRBV19
SVGDHLQY TRBJ2-5 . TRBV29-1
ASSPDREWSDTEAF TRBJ1-1 TRBD1 TRBV27
ASSSRQGRGTGELF TRBJ2-2 . TRBV13
ASSSPTGSSETQY TRBJ2-5 TRBD1 TRBV5-8
ASTQKRNGNTIY TRBJ1-3 . TRBV6-6
AWSVQRWDIQY TRBJ2-4 . TRBV30
ASSLPTTGRTEAF TRBJ1-1 TRBD1 TRBV5-6
ASSFRGADTQY TRBJ2-3 . TRBV5-1
ASSENDRPNEKLF TRBJ1-4 . TRBV10-1
ATSAGGSPYEQY TRBJ2-7 TRBD2 TRBV6-1
ASSLRQPTSGNTIY TRBJ1-3 . TRBV7-2
ASSPSGGSTDTQY TRBJ2-3 TRBD2 TRBV5-4
ASSSVTGTNYGYT TRBJ1-2 TRBD1 TRBV7-2
ASSPTGYGYT TRBJ1-2 . TRBV2
ASSGTAGSGEKLF TRBJ1-4 . TRBV25-1
ASSARQGPREQF TRBJ2-1 TRBD1 TRBV9
ASMGPWGSGANVLT TRBJ2-6 . TRBV2
AISESGLPPTDTQY TRBJ2-3 . TRBV10-3
ASSLVGGRHYGYT TRBJ1-2 . TRBV7-9
ASSFGSGVGETQY TRBJ2-5 TRBD2 TRBV5-1
ASRHAGAEQY TRBJ2-7 . TRBV6-6
ASGRGSNTEAF TRBJ1-1 . TRBV4-3
ASSPPRDSYNEQF TRBJ2-1 . TRBV7-9
ASREAGATETQY TRBJ2-5 TRBD2 TRBV27
ASSDRSGTASNQPQH TRBJ1-5 TRBD1 TRBV10-2
ASSLPWTLPGGYT TRBJ1-2 . TRBV5-1
ASRTGSGNTEAF TRBJ1-1 TRBD1 TRBV6-1